The 19 T cell receptor beta chains below were found in one sample sequenced in a study of OX40 agonist ivuxolimab in advanced cancers. Profiling relied on immunoSEQ multiplex PCR, and the TCRdb table lists in-frame clones only, not all of them. The table lists tens of thousands of clones, roughly 86% of them singletons. The material sequenced was CD4+ or CD8+ T cells sorted from blood, taken in a trial of the OX40 agonist ivuxolimab. The receptors shown here come from an adult with an advanced solid tumor such as melanoma, head and neck, liver or kidney cancer.

The chain uses TRBV5-8 and TRBJ2-7, with D maybe TRBD2 (6 bases). The CDR3 loop spans 13 amino acids. Deletions cut 2 bases from V and 7 bases from J, with 13 bases between. Germline V gives CDR1 SGHTS, CDR2 YDEGEE. Written as DNA, the CDR3 is TGTGCCAGCAGCTTTCCCCGGGAGATGGAGCAGTACTTC. The encoded protein is CASSFPREMEQYF.

The chain links TRBV27 to TRBJ1-5, with TRBD1 identical over 8 bases. The germline V gene encodes CDR1 MNHEY and CDR2 SMNVEV (reference sequence). V was clipped by 6 bases and J by 0 bases; unmatched bases: 4. The CDR3 runs to 15 residues. CDR3 coding DNA: TGTGCCAGCAGCGGGACAGGTGATAGCAATCAGCCCCAGCATTTT. Its translation: CASSGTGDSNQPQHF.

This clone counts as medium-sized (0.01 to 0.1%). CDR3 protein: CASTPGGASPNQPQHF. The CDR3 DNA reads as TGTGCCAGCACCCCTGGGGGGGCCAGCCCCAATCAGCCCCAGCATTTT. The chain links TRBV27 to TRBJ1-5; a possible D gene is TRBD1 (6 bases). This CDR3 is 16 amino acids long. Germline loops: CDR1 MNHEY, CDR2 SMNVEV (reference sequence). V gave up 7 bases and J gave up 3 bases, with 19 bases separating them.

V gene TRBV11-2 combines with J gene TRBJ2-5; 9 positions match TRBD2. Per germline, CDR1 SGHAT and CDR2 FQNNGV. V was pared by 8 bases and J by 5 bases, with 6 bases of the junction left unmatched. The CDR3 is made up of 13 amino acids. The CDR3 loop reads CASGGGALETQYF. DNA for the CDR3: TGTGCCAGCGGCGGGGGGGCTTTGGAGACCCAGTACTTC.

J is TRBJ1-1 and V is TRBV4-3; D gene uncertain. CDR1 and CDR2 from the germline V gene are LGHNA and YSLEER. CDR3 length: 14 amino acids. V dropped 2 bases and J dropped 7 bases, with 14 bases sitting between them. The CDR3 region is CASSQLSSWGEAFF. CDR3 coding DNA: TGCGCCAGCAGCCAACTTTCCAGTTGGGGTGAAGCTTTCTTT.

The chain joins TRBV9 to TRBJ2-2; maybe TRBD2 (6 bases). Germline loops: CDR1 SGDLS, CDR2 YYNGEE. The CDR3 runs 16 residues. V lost 2 bases and J lost 0, with 11 bases in between. CDR3 amino acids: CASSVELATNTGELFF. The CDR3 DNA reads as TGTGCCAGCAGCGTGGAACTAGCCACGAACACCGGGGAGCTGTTTTTT. Full variable domain (outside the CDR3, taken from reference TRBV9 and TRBJ2-2): DSGVTQTPKHLITATGQRVTLRCSPRSGDLSVYWYQQSLDQGLQFLIQYYNGEERAKGNILERFSAQQFPDLHSELNLSSLELGDSALYFCASSVELATNTGELFFGEGSRLTVL.

The rearrangement joins TRBV27 to TRBJ2-2; D remains ambiguous. Germline V gene lookup returns CDR1 MNHEY and CDR2 SMNVEV (reference sequence). Trimming removed 3 bases at V and 2 bases at J, with 7 bases between. The CDR3 length is 14 residues. CDR3 residues: CASSLWANTGELFF. DNA for the CDR3: TGTGCCAGCAGTTTGTGGGCCAACACCGGGGAGCTGTTTTTT.

The J gene is TRBJ1-1, the V gene TRBV13; 8 bases line up with TRBD1. With 1 base clipped from V and 3 bases from J, the junction kept 7 bases outside the gene matches. The CDR3 has 16 residues. Germline V gene lookup returns CDR1 PRHDT and CDR2 FYEKMQ (reference sequence). This CDR3 is CASSLVRTGLDTEAFF. CDR3 coding DNA: TGTGCCAGCAGCTTAGTAAGGACAGGGTTGGACACTGAAGCTTTCTTT.

This clone was seen a single time. CDR3 amino acids: CASIFWGQNTEAFF. In DNA form, the CDR3 reads TGTGCCAGCATTTTCTGGGGACAGAACACTGAAGCTTTCTTT. This chain connects TRBV6-1 to TRBJ1-1; tentatively, D is TRBD1 (6 bases). V lost 7 bases and J 1 base, leaving 13 bases between the germline ends. Germline V CDR1 and CDR2: MNHNS, SASEGT. The CDR3 totals 14 residues.

This clone was detected once. The chain combines TRBV28 with TRBJ2-7, with 11 nucleotides matching TRBD2. This CDR3 spans 14 amino acids. Germline V CDR1 and CDR2: MDHEN, SYDVKM. V gave up 6 bases and J gave up 10 bases; unmatched junction bases: 11. The CDR3 DNA sequence: TGTGCCAGCAGCCTAGCGGGGGGTCCTGGCAGTCAGTACGTC. Protein sequence: CASSLAGGPGSQYV.

The genes are TRBV15 and TRBJ1-2; the D is unclear. CDR1 and CDR2 (germline): LNHNV, YYDKDF (reference sequence). The V and J ends lost 0 bases and 5 bases respectively, with 13 bases between them. The CDR3 spans 15 residues. Here the CDR3 DNA reads TGTGCCACCAGCAGAGATCTGGGGTTGGGGTATGGCTACACCTTC. Translated: CATSRDLGLGYGYTF.

The chain is built from TRBV15 and TRBJ2-1, with TRBD2 matching over 14 bases. Trimming took 4 bases from V and 7 from J; bases not matched to a gene: 21. This CDR3 contains 21 residues. Germline values: CDR1 LNHNV, CDR2 YYDKDF (reference sequence). This CDR3 is CATSKGSSFPGLAGDLNEQFF. CDR3 nucleotides: TGTGCCACCAGCAAAGGGAGTTCCTTCCCGGGACTAGCGGGAGATCTAAATGAGCAGTTCTTC. Together with reference TRBV15 and TRBJ2-1, the CDR3 gives the full variable domain: DAMVIQNPRYQVTQFGKPVTLSCSQTLNHNVMYWYQQKSSQAPKLLFHYYDKDFNNEADTPDNFQSRRPNTSFCFLDIRSPGLGDTAMYLCATSKGSSFPGLAGDLNEQFFGPGTRLTVL.

The CDR3 nucleotides read TGTGCCAGCAGCTTGGGCCAGGGGGCCAAAAACATTCAGTACTTC. Translation gives CASSLGQGAKNIQYF. The rearrangement uses TRBV7-8 and TRBJ2-4; D perhaps matches TRBD1 (6 bases). V dropped 3 bases and J dropped 1 base, with 10 bases sitting between them. The CDR3 sequence is 15 residues long. The germline gives CDR1 SGHVS, CDR2 FQNEAQ.

The V gene is TRBV10-1, the J gene TRBJ2-3, with unresolved D. V was trimmed by 5 bases and J by 0 bases, leaving 6 bases between them. Germline loops: CDR1 WNHNN, CDR2 SYGVQD (reference sequence). The CDR3 contains 13 residues. In DNA form, the CDR3 reads TGCGCCAGCAGTTTAGTTAGCACAGATACGCAGTATTTT. This codes for CASSLVSTDTQYF.

This clone has only one observation. This chain joins TRBV7-8 and TRBJ2-7, with D hard to call. The CDR3 is 13 residues long. Between the trimmed V and J ends, which lost 5 bases and 0 bases, there was a span of 8 bases. Germline CDR1 SGHVS, CDR2 FQNEAQ. The CDR3 protein is CASSPPDSYEQYV. CDR3 bases: TGTGCCAGCAGCCCACCCGACTCCTACGAGCAGTACGTC.

The rearrangement uses TRBV29-1 and TRBJ1-4; weak D call: TRBD1 (6 bases). The CDR3 totals 13 residues. The germline V and J ends were trimmed by 7 bases and 2 bases, with 11 bases remaining between them. CDR1 and CDR2 from the germline V gene are SQVTM and ANQGSEA. This CDR3 reads CSAVGGTNEKLFF. CDR3 coding DNA: TGCAGCGCCGTGGGGGGCACTAATGAAAAACTGTTTTTT.

The CDR3 DNA reads as TGTGCCAGCAGTTACTCGGCGGCTGACAATCAGCCCCAGCATTTT. This translates into CASSYSAADNQPQHF. The chain uses TRBV6-5 and TRBJ1-5, with D hard to call. The CDR3 sequence is 15 residues long. V lost 0 bases, J lost 3 bases, and 9 bases lay in between. In germline, CDR1 is MNHEY, CDR2 SVGAGI.

This clone was observed a few times. The V call is TRBV4-1, the J call TRBJ1-2; D is ambiguous. The CDR3 contains 14 residues. Trimming took off 0 bases at V and 6 bases at J, with 11 bases between the two ends. CDR1 and CDR2 (germline): MGHRA, YSYEKL. The CDR3 protein is CASSQDLQDHGYTF. Written as DNA, the CDR3 is TGCGCCAGCAGCCAAGATCTTCAGGACCATGGCTACACCTTC.

V and J are TRBV7-2 and TRBJ1-6; D is perhaps TRBD1 (6 bases). Trimming pared 4 bases from V and 10 bases from J, leaving 17 bases between. CDR3 length equals 15 residues. Germline V CDR1 and CDR2: SGHTA, FQGNSA. The CDR3 sequence: CASSSQQGKDSPLHF. The CDR3 DNA is TGTGCCAGCAGCTCTCAGCAGGGGAAGGACTCACCCCTCCACTTT.